Detailed here is one T cell receptor beta chain. What it recognizes is unknown. PCR employed 60 Vbeta and 13 Jbeta primers. Profiling relied on immunoSEQ multiplex PCR, and the TCRdb table lists in-frame clones only, not all of them. Altogether roughly 180,000 clones are present, about three quarters being singletons, with the ten largest covering 3.7%. These data come from a study of cytomegalovirus exposure and HLA in healthy donors. CDR3 length: 14 amino acids. CDR1 SGHNT and CDR2 YYREEE come from the germline V gene (reference sequence). Study results and limitations: Immune exposure information comprised only CMV serostatus.

The clonotype originates from a woman aged 60 to 75 in good health and CMV-seropositive. The chain uses TRBV5-4 and TRBJ2-5; D is uncertain. The better agreement between TRBJ2-7 and the DNA end casts doubt on the J call. Sequenced input: PBMCs. As DNA, the CDR3 is TGTGCCAGCAGCTTTGCAGGAACCACCTACGAGCAGTACTTC. Its protein product is CASSFAGTTYEQYF.